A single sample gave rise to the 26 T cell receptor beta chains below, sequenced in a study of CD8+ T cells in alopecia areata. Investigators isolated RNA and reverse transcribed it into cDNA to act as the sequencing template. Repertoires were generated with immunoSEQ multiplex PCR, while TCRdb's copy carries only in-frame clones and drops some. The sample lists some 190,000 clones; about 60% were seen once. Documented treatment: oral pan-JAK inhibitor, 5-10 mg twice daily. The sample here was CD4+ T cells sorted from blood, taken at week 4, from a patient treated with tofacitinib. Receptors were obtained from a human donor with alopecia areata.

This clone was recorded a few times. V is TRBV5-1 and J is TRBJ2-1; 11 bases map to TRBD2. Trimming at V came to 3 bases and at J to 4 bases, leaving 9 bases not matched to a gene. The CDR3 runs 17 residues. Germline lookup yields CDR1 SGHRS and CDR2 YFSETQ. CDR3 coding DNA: TGCGCCAGCAGCTCGAGTTACGGGACTAGCGGTTACAATGAGCAGTTCTTC. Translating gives CASSSSYGTSGYNEQFF.

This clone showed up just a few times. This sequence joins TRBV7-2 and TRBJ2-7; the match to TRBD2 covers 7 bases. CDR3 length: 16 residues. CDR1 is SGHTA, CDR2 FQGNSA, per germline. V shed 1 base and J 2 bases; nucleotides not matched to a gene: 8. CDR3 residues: CASSLEGASGTYEQYF. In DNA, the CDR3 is TGTGCCAGCAGCTTAGAAGGGGCTAGCGGCACCTACGAGCAGTACTTC.

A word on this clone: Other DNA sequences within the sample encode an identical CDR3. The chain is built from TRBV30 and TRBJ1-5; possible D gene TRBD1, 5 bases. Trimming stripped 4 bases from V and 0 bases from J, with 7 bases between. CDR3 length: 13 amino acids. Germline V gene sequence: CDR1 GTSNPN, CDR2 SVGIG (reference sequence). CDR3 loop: CAWTGDSNQPQHF. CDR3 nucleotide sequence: TGTGCCTGGACGGGGGATAGCAATCAGCCCCAGCATTTT.

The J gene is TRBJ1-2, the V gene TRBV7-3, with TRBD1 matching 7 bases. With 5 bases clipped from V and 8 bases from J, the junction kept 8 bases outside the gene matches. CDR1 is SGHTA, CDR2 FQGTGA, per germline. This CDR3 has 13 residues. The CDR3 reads CASSHRGGEGYTF. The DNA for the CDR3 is TGTGCCAGCAGCCACAGGGGTGGCGAAGGCTACACCTTC.

CDR3 sequence reads: CATTDKSYEQYF. CDR3 sequence (DNA): TGTGCCACTACGGACAAGTCCTACGAGCAGTACTTC. This rearrangement joins TRBV6-5 to TRBJ2-7; maybe TRBD1 (5 bases). With 10 bases removed from V and 1 base from J, the gap between germline ends came to 11 bases. Germline CDR1 MNHEY, CDR2 SVGAGI. The CDR3 spans 12 residues.

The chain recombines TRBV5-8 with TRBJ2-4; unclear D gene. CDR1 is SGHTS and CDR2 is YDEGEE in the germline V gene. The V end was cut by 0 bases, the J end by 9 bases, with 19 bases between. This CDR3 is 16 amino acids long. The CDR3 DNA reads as TGTGCCAGCAGCTTGGGATCGCCCGCCCGAGGATCCATTCAGTACTTC. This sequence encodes CASSLGSPARGSIQYF. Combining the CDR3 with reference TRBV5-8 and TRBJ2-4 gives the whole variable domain EAGVTQSPTHLIKTRGQQATLRCSPISGHTSVYWYQQALGLGLQFLLWYDEGEERNRGNFPPRFSGRQFPNYSSELNVNALELEDSALYLCASSLGSPARGSIQYFGAGTRLSVL.

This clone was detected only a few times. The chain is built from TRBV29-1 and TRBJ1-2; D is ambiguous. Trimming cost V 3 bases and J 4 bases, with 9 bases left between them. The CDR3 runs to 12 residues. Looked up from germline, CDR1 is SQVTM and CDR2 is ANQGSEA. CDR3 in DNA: TGCAGCGTTGATCCAGCAGGCTATGGCTACACCTTC. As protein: CSVDPAGYGYTF.

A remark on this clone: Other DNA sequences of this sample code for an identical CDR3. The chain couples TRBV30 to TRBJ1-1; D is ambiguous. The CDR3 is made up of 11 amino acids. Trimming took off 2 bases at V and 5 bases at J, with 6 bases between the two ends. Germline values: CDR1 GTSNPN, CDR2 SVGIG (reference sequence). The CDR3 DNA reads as TGTGCCTGGAGTAGTCGGACTGAAGCTTTCTTT. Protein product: CAWSSRTEAFF.

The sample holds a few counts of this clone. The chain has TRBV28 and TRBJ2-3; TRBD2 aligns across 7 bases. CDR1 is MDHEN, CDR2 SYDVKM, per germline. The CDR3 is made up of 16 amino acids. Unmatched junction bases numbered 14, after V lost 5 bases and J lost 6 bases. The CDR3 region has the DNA TGTGCCAGCAGTGTTCCTAGCGGACTCCGGGGGGATACGCAGTATTTT. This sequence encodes CASSVPSGLRGDTQYF.

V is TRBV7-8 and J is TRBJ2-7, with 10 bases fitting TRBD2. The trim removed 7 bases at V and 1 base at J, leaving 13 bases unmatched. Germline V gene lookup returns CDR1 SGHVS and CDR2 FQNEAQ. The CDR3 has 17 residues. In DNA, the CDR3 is TGTGCCAGCACCCAGGGGCCCGGACTAGCGGTTTCCTACGAGCAGTACTTC. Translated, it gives CASTQGPGLAVSYEQYF.

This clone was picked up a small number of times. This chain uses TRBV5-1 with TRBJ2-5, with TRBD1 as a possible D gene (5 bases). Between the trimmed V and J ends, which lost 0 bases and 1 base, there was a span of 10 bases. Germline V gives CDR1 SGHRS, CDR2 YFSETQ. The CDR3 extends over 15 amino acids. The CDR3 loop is CASSLGTRTQETQYF. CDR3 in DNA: TGCGCCAGCAGCTTGGGGACAAGAACCCAAGAGACCCAGTACTTC.

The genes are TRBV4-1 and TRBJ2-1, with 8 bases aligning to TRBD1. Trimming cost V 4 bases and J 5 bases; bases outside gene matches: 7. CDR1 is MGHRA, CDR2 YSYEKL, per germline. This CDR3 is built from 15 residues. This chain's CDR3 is CASSPTGDAHNEQFF. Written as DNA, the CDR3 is TGCGCCAGCAGCCCGACAGGGGACGCTCACAATGAGCAGTTCTTC.

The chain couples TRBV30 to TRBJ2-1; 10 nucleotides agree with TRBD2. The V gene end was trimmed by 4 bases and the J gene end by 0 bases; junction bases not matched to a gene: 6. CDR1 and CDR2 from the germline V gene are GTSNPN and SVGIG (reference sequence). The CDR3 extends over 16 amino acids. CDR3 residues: CAWTRRLAGSYNEQFF. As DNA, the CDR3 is TGTGCCTGGACCAGAAGACTAGCGGGCTCCTACAATGAGCAGTTCTTC.

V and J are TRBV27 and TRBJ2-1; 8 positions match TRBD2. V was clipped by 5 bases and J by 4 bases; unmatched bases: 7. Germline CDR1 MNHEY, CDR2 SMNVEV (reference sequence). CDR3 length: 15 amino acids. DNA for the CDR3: TGTGCCAGCAGTCCCTCTAGCGGGCCTTACAATGAGCAGTTCTTC. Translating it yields CASSPSSGPYNEQFF.

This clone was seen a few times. The CDR3 protein is CASSYSWTGVNEKLFF. The CDR3 DNA is TGTGCCAGCAGTTACTCCTGGACAGGGGTGAATGAAAAACTGTTTTTT. This chain connects TRBV6-5 to TRBJ1-4; 9 nucleotides match TRBD1. The CDR3 covers 16 residues. Per germline, CDR1 MNHEY and CDR2 SVGAGI. V was clipped by 0 bases and J by 5 bases; unmatched bases: 4.

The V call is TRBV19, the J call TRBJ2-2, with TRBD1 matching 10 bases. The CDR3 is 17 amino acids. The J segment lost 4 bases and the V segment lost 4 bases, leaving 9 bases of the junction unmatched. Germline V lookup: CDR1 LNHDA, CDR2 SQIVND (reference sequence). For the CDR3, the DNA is TGTGCCAGTAGTAAAAGGACAGGGGGTCAGTCCACCGGGGAGCTGTTTTTT. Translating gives CASSKRTGGQSTGELFF.

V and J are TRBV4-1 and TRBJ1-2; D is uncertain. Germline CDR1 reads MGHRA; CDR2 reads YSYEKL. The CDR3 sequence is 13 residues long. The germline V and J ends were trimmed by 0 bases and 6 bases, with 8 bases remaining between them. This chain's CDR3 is CASSQDLLHGYTF. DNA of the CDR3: TGCGCCAGCAGCCAAGATCTCCTCCATGGCTACACCTTC.

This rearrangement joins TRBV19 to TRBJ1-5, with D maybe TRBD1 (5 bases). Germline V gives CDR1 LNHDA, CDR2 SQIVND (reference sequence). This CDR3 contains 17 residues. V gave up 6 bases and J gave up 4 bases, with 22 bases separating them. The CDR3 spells CASRVRAGQGTNQPQHF. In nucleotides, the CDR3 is TGTGCCAGTAGGGTTAGGGCAGGGCAGGGAACAAATCAGCCCCAGCATTTT.

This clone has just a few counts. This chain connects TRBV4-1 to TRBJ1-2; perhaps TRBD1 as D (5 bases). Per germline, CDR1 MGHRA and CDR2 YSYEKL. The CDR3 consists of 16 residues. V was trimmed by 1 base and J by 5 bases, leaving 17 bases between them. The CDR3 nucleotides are TGCGCCAGCAGCCAAGGGGGACTCGGCGAGGGGTATGGCTACACCTTC. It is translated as CASSQGGLGEGYGYTF.

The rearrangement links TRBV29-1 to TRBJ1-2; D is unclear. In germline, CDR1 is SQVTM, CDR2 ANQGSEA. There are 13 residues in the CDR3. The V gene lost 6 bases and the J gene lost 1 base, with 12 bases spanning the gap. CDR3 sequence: CSVPLGSNYGYTF. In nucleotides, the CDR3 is TGCAGCGTGCCCCTCGGCAGTAACTATGGCTACACCTTC.

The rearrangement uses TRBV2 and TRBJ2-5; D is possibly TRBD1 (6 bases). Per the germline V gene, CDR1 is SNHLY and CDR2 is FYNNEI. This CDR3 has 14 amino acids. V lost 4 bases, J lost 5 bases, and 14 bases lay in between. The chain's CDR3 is CASSADRSGETQYF. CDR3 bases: TGTGCCAGCAGTGCCGACAGGTCGGGGGAGACCCAGTACTTC. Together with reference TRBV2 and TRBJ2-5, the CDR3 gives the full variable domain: EPEVTQTPSHQVTQMGQEVILRCVPISNHLYFYWYRQILGQKVEFLVSFYNNEISEKSEIFDDQFSVERPDGSNFTLKIRSTKLEDSAMYFCASSADRSGETQYFGPGTRLLVL.

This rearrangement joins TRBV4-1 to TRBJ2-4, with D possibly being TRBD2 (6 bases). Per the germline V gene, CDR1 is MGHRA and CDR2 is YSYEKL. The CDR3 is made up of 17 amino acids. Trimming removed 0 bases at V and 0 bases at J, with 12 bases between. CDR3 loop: CASSQEGPGGAKNIQYF. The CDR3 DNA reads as TGCGCCAGCAGCCAAGAGGGCCCCGGGGGAGCCAAAAACATTCAGTACTTC.

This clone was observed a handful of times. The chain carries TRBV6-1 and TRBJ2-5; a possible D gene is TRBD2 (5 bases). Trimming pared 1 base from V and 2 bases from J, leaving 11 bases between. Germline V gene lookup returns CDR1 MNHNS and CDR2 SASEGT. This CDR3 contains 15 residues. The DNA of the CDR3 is TGTGCCAGCAGTGAAGGCGGAGGACGTCAAGAGACCCAGTACTTC. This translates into CASSEGGGRQETQYF.

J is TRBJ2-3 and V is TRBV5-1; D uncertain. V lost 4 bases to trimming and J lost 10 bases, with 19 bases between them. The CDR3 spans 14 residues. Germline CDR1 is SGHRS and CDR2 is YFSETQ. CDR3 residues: CASSPTVPRMAQYF. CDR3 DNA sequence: TGCGCCAGCAGCCCCACCGTACCTAGGATGGCGCAGTATTTT.

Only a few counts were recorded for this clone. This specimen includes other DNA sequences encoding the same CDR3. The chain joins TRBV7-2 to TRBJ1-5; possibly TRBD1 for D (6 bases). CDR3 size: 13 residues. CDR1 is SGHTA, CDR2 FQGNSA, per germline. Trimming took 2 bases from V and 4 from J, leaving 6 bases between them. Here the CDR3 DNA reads TGTGCCAGCAGCTTACAGGGGAATCAGCCCCAGCATTTT. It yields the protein CASSLQGNQPQHF.

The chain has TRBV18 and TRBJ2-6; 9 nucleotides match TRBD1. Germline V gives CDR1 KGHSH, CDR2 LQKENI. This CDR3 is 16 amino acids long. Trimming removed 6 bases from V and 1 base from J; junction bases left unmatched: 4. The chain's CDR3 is CASSRGQGSGANVLTF. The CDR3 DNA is TGTGCCAGCTCGCGGGGACAGGGATCTGGGGCCAACGTCCTGACTTTC.